These T cell receptor beta chains were read from a single sample in a study of cytomegalovirus exposure and HLA in healthy donors. Profiling relied on immunoSEQ multiplex PCR, and the TCRdb table lists in-frame clones only, not all of them. The top ten clones hold 1% of a sample with over 250,000 clones, 80% to 90% of them seen once. The specimen was PBMCs. The source of these receptors is a woman aged 18 to 35 in good health and CMV-seronegative. The CDR3 runs from the conserved cysteine through the conserved F or W. The order of the fields is J gene, D gene, V gene, clone size, CDR3 protein, CDR3 DNA. The D gene is left open where the match is weak. Some rows mark clone size as missing; the rest say once, few, many or name a class of expanded clone.

j_call: TRBJ2-7; d_call: -; v_call: TRBV19; clone_size: -; cdr3_aa: CATSRGGKYEQYF; cdr3_nt: TGTGCCACTAGTAGGGGGGGAAAGTACGAGCAGTACTTC
j_call: TRBJ1-1; d_call: -; v_call: TRBV27; clone_size: -; cdr3_aa: CASSPRSYTEAFF; cdr3_nt: TGTGCCAGCAGTCCCCGTTCGTACACTGAAGCTTTCTTT
j_call: TRBJ2-1; d_call: -; v_call: TRBV11-2; clone_size: -; cdr3_aa: CASSSGRDGGSYNEQFF; cdr3_nt: TGTGCCAGCAGCTCCGGAAGGGATGGAGGCTCCTACAATGAGCAGTTCTTC
j_call: TRBJ1-1; d_call: -; v_call: TRBV5-6; clone_size: few; cdr3_aa: CASSLGREAFF; cdr3_nt: TGTGCCAGCAGCTTGGGGAGAGAAGCTTTCTTT
j_call: TRBJ1-4; d_call: TRBD1; v_call: TRBV6-5; clone_size: -; cdr3_aa: CASSLGQGLNEKLFF; cdr3_nt: TGTGCCAGCAGTTTGGGACAGGGCCTAAATGAAAAACTGTTTTTT
j_call: TRBJ2-3; d_call: -; v_call: TRBV30; clone_size: -; cdr3_aa: CAWRSRDGGMSPDTQYF; cdr3_nt: TGTGCCTGGAGGTCCCGGGACGGCGGGATGAGCCCAGATACGCAGTATTTT
j_call: TRBJ2-1; d_call: TRBD2; v_call: TRBV5-4; clone_size: -; cdr3_aa: CASSSWTSGSGNEQFF; cdr3_nt: TGTGCCAGCAGCTCCTGGACTAGCGGGAGTGGGAATGAGCAGTTCTTC
j_call: TRBJ1-3; d_call: TRBD1; v_call: TRBV10-2; clone_size: -; cdr3_aa: CASSDTGGAGNTIYF; cdr3_nt: TGCGCCAGCAGCGACACAGGGGGAGCTGGAAACACCATATATTTT
j_call: TRBJ2-1; d_call: TRBD2; v_call: TRBV5-1; clone_size: -; cdr3_aa: CASSLWKAGGSGEQFF; cdr3_nt: TGCGCCAGCAGCTTGTGGAAAGCGGGAGGTTCGGGTGAGCAGTTCTTC
j_call: TRBJ2-7; d_call: TRBD1; v_call: TRBV7-8; clone_size: -; cdr3_aa: CASSLFGILGTGFYEQYF; cdr3_nt: TGTGCCAGCAGCTTATTTGGGATACTGGGGACAGGTTTCTACGAGCAGTACTTC
j_call: TRBJ2-2; d_call: TRBD1; v_call: TRBV5-1; clone_size: -; cdr3_aa: CASSLPSGQGGGELFF; cdr3_nt: TGCGCCAGCAGCCTTCCCTCGGGACAGGGCGGCGGGGAGCTGTTTTTT
j_call: TRBJ2-7; d_call: TRBD1; v_call: TRBV6-6; clone_size: -; cdr3_aa: CASRQGSSYEQYF; cdr3_nt: TGTGCCAGCCGACAGGGGTCCTCCTACGAGCAGTACTTC
j_call: TRBJ1-6; d_call: -; v_call: TRBV28; clone_size: -; cdr3_aa: CASSLGRPSYNSPLHF; cdr3_nt: TGTGCCAGCAGTTTGGGCAGGCCCTCCTATAATTCACCCCTCCACTTT
j_call: TRBJ2-1; d_call: -; v_call: TRBV29-1; clone_size: once; cdr3_aa: CSVGGRIYNEQFF; cdr3_nt: TGCAGCGTTGGAGGGAGGATTTACAATGAGCAGTTCTTC
j_call: TRBJ2-7; d_call: -; v_call: TRBV19; clone_size: -; cdr3_aa: CASSTLWGTTYEQYF; cdr3_nt: TGTGCCAGTAGTACCCTATGGGGGACAACCTACGAGCAGTACTTC
j_call: TRBJ1-2; d_call: -; v_call: TRBV6-1; clone_size: -; cdr3_aa: CASAGDGYTF; cdr3_nt: TGTGCCAGCGCAGGGGACGGCTACACCTTC
j_call: TRBJ2-1; d_call: TRBD2; v_call: TRBV7-7; clone_size: -; cdr3_aa: CASSVSSGVSYNEQFF; cdr3_nt: TGTGCCAGCAGCGTCTCTAGCGGGGTTTCTTACAATGAGCAGTTCTTC
j_call: TRBJ2-7; d_call: TRBD1; v_call: TRBV7-2; clone_size: -; cdr3_aa: CASSTLRTGKEQYF; cdr3_nt: TGTGCCAGCAGCACACTTCGGACAGGAAAAGAGCAGTACTTC
j_call: TRBJ1-5; d_call: -; v_call: TRBV10-3; clone_size: -; cdr3_aa: CAISFRGPGGNQPQHF; cdr3_nt: TGTGCCATCAGTTTCCGGGGCCCAGGGGGCAATCAGCCCCAGCATTTT
j_call: TRBJ2-7; d_call: -; v_call: TRBV6-5; clone_size: -; cdr3_aa: CASSYKDGGEQYF; cdr3_nt: TGTGCCAGCAGTTACAAGGATGGGGGGGAGCAGTACTTC
j_call: TRBJ2-7; d_call: -; v_call: TRBV5-1; clone_size: -; cdr3_aa: CASSPGPTHEQYF; cdr3_nt: TGCGCCAGCAGCCCGGGTCCAACCCACGAGCAGTACTTC
j_call: TRBJ2-7; d_call: -; v_call: TRBV7-9; clone_size: -; cdr3_aa: CASSLKGKAYEQYF; cdr3_nt: TGTGCCAGCAGCTTAAAGGGGAAGGCCTACGAGCAGTACTTC
j_call: TRBJ2-7; d_call: -; v_call: TRBV6-5; clone_size: -; cdr3_aa: CASRGPSREQYF; cdr3_nt: TGTGCCAGCAGGGGGCCATCAAGGGAGCAGTACTTC
j_call: TRBJ1-5; d_call: -; v_call: TRBV13; clone_size: -; cdr3_aa: CASSLRGVGSNQPQHF; cdr3_nt: TGTGCCAGCAGCCTCCGTGGAGTTGGGAGCAATCAGCCCCAGCATTTT
j_call: TRBJ2-3; d_call: -; v_call: TRBV6-5; clone_size: -; cdr3_aa: CASSGPREPDTQYF; cdr3_nt: TGTGCCAGCAGTGGACCTAGGGAGCCAGATACGCAGTATTTT
j_call: TRBJ1-5; d_call: TRBD1; v_call: TRBV6-5; clone_size: -; cdr3_aa: CASSPTGVGQPQHF; cdr3_nt: TGTGCCAGCAGCCCAACAGGGGTTGGTCAGCCCCAGCATTTT
j_call: TRBJ2-7; d_call: TRBD1; v_call: TRBV27; clone_size: -; cdr3_aa: CATRWQGAGEQYF; cdr3_nt: TGTGCCACGCGGTGGCAGGGGGCGGGGGAGCAGTACTTC
j_call: TRBJ1-1; d_call: -; v_call: TRBV11-2; clone_size: -; cdr3_aa: CASSFTLNTEAFF; cdr3_nt: TGTGCCAGCAGTTTCACACTGAACACTGAAGCTTTCTTT
j_call: TRBJ2-7; d_call: TRBD1; v_call: TRBV7-6; clone_size: -; cdr3_aa: CASSLGSGQGTYEQYF; cdr3_nt: TGTGCCAGCAGCTTAGGGTCCGGACAGGGTACGTACGAGCAGTACTTC
j_call: TRBJ2-5; d_call: TRBD2; v_call: TRBV7-7; clone_size: -; cdr3_aa: CASSHFSGSGGETQYF; cdr3_nt: TGTGCTAGCAGCCACTTTAGCGGGTCCGGCGGAGAGACCCAGTACTTC
j_call: TRBJ2-2; d_call: -; v_call: TRBV6-5; clone_size: few; cdr3_aa: CASSYKGPNTGELFF; cdr3_nt: TGTGCCAGCAGTTACAAGGGGCCTAACACCGGGGAGCTGTTTTTT
j_call: TRBJ1-1; d_call: -; v_call: TRBV27; clone_size: -; cdr3_aa: CASSRLGATGGNTEAFF; cdr3_nt: TGTGCCAGCAGCCGACTCGGAGCGACAGGAGGTAACACTGAAGCTTTCTTT
j_call: TRBJ2-1; d_call: TRBD1; v_call: TRBV7-9; clone_size: -; cdr3_aa: CASRSYRGLYNEQFF; cdr3_nt: TGTGCCAGCCGATCCTACAGGGGGCTCTACAATGAGCAGTTCTTC
j_call: TRBJ1-5; d_call: -; v_call: TRBV29-1; clone_size: -; cdr3_aa: CSVELREGQPQHF; cdr3_nt: TGCAGCGTTGAACTAAGGGAGGGCCAGCCCCAGCATTTT
j_call: TRBJ2-5; d_call: TRBD1; v_call: TRBV6-5; clone_size: -; cdr3_aa: CASSRGQGATETQYF; cdr3_nt: TGTGCCAGCAGTCGGGGACAGGGGGCAACGGAGACCCAGTACTTC
j_call: TRBJ2-7; d_call: TRBD2; v_call: TRBV13; clone_size: -; cdr3_aa: CASSLGPSGGPRYEQYF; cdr3_nt: TGTGCCAGCAGCTTAGGGCCCAGCGGGGGCCCCCGCTACGAGCAGTACTTC
j_call: TRBJ2-5; d_call: -; v_call: TRBV28; clone_size: -; cdr3_aa: CASSLVGAPPLGTQYF; cdr3_nt: TGTGCCAGCAGTTTAGTTGGGGCCCCTCCTCTGGGGACCCAGTACTTC
j_call: TRBJ1-4; d_call: TRBD1; v_call: TRBV9; clone_size: -; cdr3_aa: CASSGSGQGREKLFF; cdr3_nt: TGTGCCAGCAGCGGTTCAGGACAGGGTCGTGAAAAACTGTTTTTT
j_call: TRBJ1-1; d_call: TRBD1; v_call: TRBV29-1; clone_size: -; cdr3_aa: CSVRGQGPTEAFF; cdr3_nt: TGCAGCGTCCGCGGACAGGGGCCCACTGAAGCTTTCTTT
j_call: TRBJ1-1; d_call: TRBD1; v_call: TRBV30; clone_size: once; cdr3_aa: CAWRAGTVMNTEAFF; cdr3_nt: TGTGCCTGGAGAGCCGGGACAGTGATGAACACTGAAGCTTTCTTT
j_call: TRBJ2-7; d_call: -; v_call: TRBV30; clone_size: -; cdr3_aa: CAWSPRQRPYEQYF; cdr3_nt: TGTGCCTGGAGCCCCCGACAGCGCCCCTACGAGCAGTACTTC
j_call: TRBJ2-1; d_call: TRBD2; v_call: TRBV10-1; clone_size: -; cdr3_aa: CASSDRAGLYNEQFF; cdr3_nt: TGCGCCAGCAGTGATCGAGCGGGGCTTTACAATGAGCAGTTCTTC
j_call: TRBJ2-7; d_call: TRBD1; v_call: TRBV18; clone_size: -; cdr3_aa: CASSWGQGLYEQYF; cdr3_nt: TGTGCCAGCTCATGGGGACAGGGGCTGTACGAGCAGTACTTC
j_call: TRBJ2-7; d_call: -; v_call: TRBV6-1; clone_size: -; cdr3_aa: CASSPEAF; cdr3_nt: TGTGCCAGCAGCCCTGAGGCCTTC
j_call: TRBJ1-3; d_call: -; v_call: TRBV6-5; clone_size: once; cdr3_aa: CASSSKLGDGNTIYF; cdr3_nt: TGTGCCAGCAGTTCCAAGCTAGGAGATGGAAACACCATATATTTT
j_call: TRBJ1-2; d_call: -; v_call: TRBV11-2; clone_size: -; cdr3_aa: CASSKDLSPHGYTF; cdr3_nt: TGTGCCAGCAGCAAAGACTTGTCCCCTCATGGCTACACCTTC
j_call: TRBJ1-2; d_call: TRBD1; v_call: TRBV14; clone_size: -; cdr3_aa: CASSQFTGAVYGYTF; cdr3_nt: TGTGCCAGCAGCCAATTTACAGGGGCCGTCTATGGCTACACCTTC
j_call: TRBJ1-2; d_call: -; v_call: TRBV25-1; clone_size: -; cdr3_aa: CASTPGGFYGYTF; cdr3_nt: TGTGCCAGCACCCCGGGAGGGTTCTATGGCTACACCTTC
j_call: TRBJ2-7; d_call: TRBD2; v_call: TRBV5-6; clone_size: -; cdr3_aa: CASSLTWREREQYF; cdr3_nt: TGTGCCAGCAGCCTCACCTGGCGGGAGAGGGAGCAGTACTTC
j_call: TRBJ2-5; d_call: TRBD1; v_call: TRBV10-1; clone_size: -; cdr3_aa: CASSEEQGGETQYF; cdr3_nt: TGCGCCAGCAGCGAAGAACAGGGGGGAGAGACCCAGTACTTC
j_call: TRBJ1-3; d_call: TRBD1; v_call: TRBV6-5; clone_size: -; cdr3_aa: CASRTGTDGNTIYF; cdr3_nt: TGTGCCAGCCGAACCGGGACAGACGGAAACACCATATATTTT
j_call: TRBJ2-3; d_call: TRBD1; v_call: TRBV6-4; clone_size: -; cdr3_aa: CASSGTGGADTQYF; cdr3_nt: TGTGCCAGCAGTGGGACAGGGGGCGCAGATACGCAGTATTTT
j_call: TRBJ2-1; d_call: TRBD1; v_call: TRBV6-1; clone_size: -; cdr3_aa: CASSEAGQGEGQFF; cdr3_nt: TGTGCCAGCAGTGAAGCGGGACAGGGTGAAGGGCAGTTCTTC
j_call: TRBJ1-4; d_call: -; v_call: TRBV4-3; clone_size: few; cdr3_aa: CASSQEGMGGSNEKLFF; cdr3_nt: TGCGCCAGCAGCCAAGAAGGAATGGGGGGTTCTAATGAAAAACTGTTTTTT
j_call: TRBJ1-2; d_call: -; v_call: TRBV6-5; clone_size: -; cdr3_aa: CASTYTQGANYGYTF; cdr3_nt: TGTGCCAGCACCTACACCCAAGGGGCTAACTATGGCTACACCTTC